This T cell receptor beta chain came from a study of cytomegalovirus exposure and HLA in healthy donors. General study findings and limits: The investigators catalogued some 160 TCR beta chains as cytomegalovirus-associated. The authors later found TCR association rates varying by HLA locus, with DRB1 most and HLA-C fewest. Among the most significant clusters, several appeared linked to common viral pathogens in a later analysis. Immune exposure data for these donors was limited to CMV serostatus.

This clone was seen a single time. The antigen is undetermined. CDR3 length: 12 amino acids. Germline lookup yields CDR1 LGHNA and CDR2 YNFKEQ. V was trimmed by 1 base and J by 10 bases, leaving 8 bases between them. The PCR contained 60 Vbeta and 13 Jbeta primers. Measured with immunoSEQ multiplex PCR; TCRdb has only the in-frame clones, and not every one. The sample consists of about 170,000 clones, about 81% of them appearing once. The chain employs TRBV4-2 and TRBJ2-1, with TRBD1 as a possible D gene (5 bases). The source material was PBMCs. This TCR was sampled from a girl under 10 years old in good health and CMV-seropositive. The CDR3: CASSQGTYEQFF. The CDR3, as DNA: TGTGCCAGCAGCCAAGGGACATACGAGCAGTTCTTC.